These T cell receptor beta chains were read from a single sample in a study of graft-versus-host responses after intestinal transplantation. Sequenced by immunoSEQ multiplex PCR; TCRdb stores in-frame clones only, minus some. The table includes about 110,000 clones, about 92% detected once. Antigens for these TCRs are unknown. The sequencing used unstimulated CD8+ T cells sorted from spleen or lymph node cells, collected before transplant. The receptors originated from a human donor who was the organ donor for an intestinal transplant. Each CDR3 is given with its conserved first and last residue. Fields, in order: V gene, J gene, D gene, clone size, CDR3 DNA, CDR3 protein. D genes are given only for firm matches. Not every row has a clone size; where given, it reads once, few, many or a size class.

TRBV29-1	TRBJ2-3	NA	NA	TGCAGCGTTGTAACAGATACGCAGTATTTT	CSVVTDTQYF
TRBV9	TRBJ2-5	TRBD1	NA	TGTGCCAGCAGCGGACAGGGAGAGACCCAGTACTTC	CASSGQGETQYF
TRBV6-1	TRBJ2-7	TRBD2	few	TGTGCCAGCAGTCCCGGGACTAGTGTGGTCTACGAGCAGTACTTC	CASSPGTSVVYEQYF
TRBV5-6	TRBJ2-5	TRBD1	NA	TGTGCCAGCAGCTTACAGGGGCGAGAGACCCAGTACTTC	CASSLQGRETQYF
TRBV6-5	TRBJ2-7	NA	NA	TGTGCCAGCAGTTACCGCCGGGTCCGGTACTTC	CASSYRRVRYF
TRBV16	TRBJ1-2	NA	NA	TGTGCCAGCAGCCAGGACCCTGGCTATGGCTACACCTTC	CASSQDPGYGYTF
TRBV14	TRBJ2-1	TRBD2	NA	TGTGCCAGCAGCCAAGACGGGACTAGCCACGATGAGCAGTTCTTC	CASSQDGTSHDEQFF
TRBV6-5	TRBJ2-1	TRBD1	few	TGTGCCAGCAGTTCCACAGGGGGCGCCTACAATGAGCAGTTCTTC	CASSSTGGAYNEQFF
TRBV27	TRBJ2-3	TRBD2	NA	TGTGCCAGCAGTTCACTAGCGGGAAAGGGAGATACGCAGTATTTT	CASSSLAGKGDTQYF
TRBV6-5	TRBJ2-7	TRBD1	NA	TGTGCCAGCAGTTACTCAGGGGGCGGGTACGAGCAGTACTTC	CASSYSGGGYEQYF
TRBV30	TRBJ2-7	NA	NA	TGTGCCTGGAGTGAGGTTGGGAGATCCTACGAGCAGTACTTC	CAWSEVGRSYEQYF
TRBV6-6	TRBJ1-2	NA	NA	TGTGCCAGCAGTCCCCTGGGGGGGGTGGATTTGGGCTACACCTTC	CASSPLGGVDLGYTF
TRBV11-2	TRBJ2-7	NA	NA	TGTGCCAGCAGCTTAGGTTTTCAGGGGCAGTACTTC	CASSLGFQGQYF
TRBV28	TRBJ2-1	TRBD1	NA	TGTGCCAGCAGTCCCCTAACAGGGGGCGCCGACAATGAGCAGTTCTTC	CASSPLTGGADNEQFF
TRBV4-3	TRBJ1-3	NA	NA	TGCGCCAGCAGCCAAGTTTGGACAGCTGGAAACACCATATATTTT	CASSQVWTAGNTIYF
TRBV7-9	TRBJ1-2	TRBD1	NA	TGTGCCAGCAGCTTAGGGACAGGGCCGGGAGGCTACACCTTC	CASSLGTGPGGYTF
TRBV7-6	TRBJ1-1	NA	once	TGTGCCAGCAGCCTAGGGGGGGTCACTGAAGCTTTCTTT	CASSLGGVTEAFF
TRBV29-1	TRBJ2-5	TRBD2	NA	TGCAGCGGGACTAGCGGGAGTTCAGAGACCCAGTACTTC	CSGTSGSSETQYF
TRBV6-1	TRBJ1-2	NA	NA	TGTGCCAGCAGTTCATCGGACAGCAACTACACCTTC	CASSSSDSNYTF
TRBV4-2	TRBJ2-7	NA	NA	TGTGCCAGCAGCCAAGAGGCCTTCTCCTACGAGCAGTACTTC	CASSQEAFSYEQYF
TRBV5-1	TRBJ2-3	TRBD2	once	TGCGCCAGCAGCTTGGGGCGGGAGGTGGATACGCAGTATTTT	CASSLGREVDTQYF
TRBV5-8	TRBJ1-5	TRBD1	NA	TGTGCCAGCAGCCCGGACAGGGACGATCAGCCCCAGCATTTT	CASSPDRDDQPQHF
TRBV6-1	TRBJ2-1	NA	NA	TGTGCCAGCAGTGAATGGGGGGCGAATGAGCAGTTCTTC	CASSEWGANEQFF
TRBV4-3	TRBJ2-1	NA	NA	TGCGCCAGCAGCCAAGATACTAGCTCCTACAATGAGCAGTTCTTC	CASSQDTSSYNEQFF
TRBV29-1	TRBJ2-1	NA	NA	TGCAGCGTTCGCTACAATGAGCAGTTCTTC	CSVRYNEQFF
TRBV11-2	TRBJ2-7	NA	NA	TGTGCCAGCAGCCCCCTGAGCGGGCCCTACGAGCAGTACTTC	CASSPLSGPYEQYF
TRBV13	TRBJ2-4	TRBD2	NA	TGTGCCAGCAGCTTAACGGGAGGGGGAGGTCAAGCCAAAAACATTCAGTACTTC	CASSLTGGGGQAKNIQYF
TRBV7-8	TRBJ2-5	TRBD1	NA	TGTGCCAGCAGCGTGGACAGGGTGGAGGAGACCCAGTACTTC	CASSVDRVEETQYF
TRBV19	TRBJ1-4	NA	NA	TGTGCCAGTAGGGTGAGAACTAATGAAAAACTGTTTTTT	CASRVRTNEKLFF
TRBV27	TRBJ1-6	TRBD1	NA	TGTGCCAGCACTTTCCGGGACAGTAATTCACCCCTCCACTTT	CASTFRDSNSPLHF
TRBV6-6	TRBJ1-5	NA	NA	TGTGCCAGCATCGGGGGGAAGAATCAGCCCCAGCATTTT	CASIGGKNQPQHF
TRBV5-5	TRBJ1-1	NA	NA	TGTGCCAGCAGCTTGGGGGTATCTGAAGCTTTCTTT	CASSLGVSEAFF
TRBV27	TRBJ2-2	NA	NA	TGTGCCAGCAGTTTTCGGATAGGGGGGGAGCTGTTTTTT	CASSFRIGGELFF
TRBV6-5	TRBJ2-1	NA	once	TGTGCCACCGAGTTCGGTAATGAGCAGTTCTTC	CATEFGNEQFF
TRBV4-2	TRBJ1-1	NA	NA	TGTGCCAGCAGCCCCTTTCCGAACACTGAAGCTTTCTTT	CASSPFPNTEAFF
TRBV4-1	TRBJ2-6	NA	once	TGCGCCAGCAGCCTACCGGGGGCCAACGTCCTGACTTTC	CASSLPGANVLTF
TRBV5-1	TRBJ2-2	NA	few	TGCGCCAGCAGCCTTGATGGACCCCTTAACACCGGGGAGCTGTTTTTT	CASSLDGPLNTGELFF
TRBV27	TRBJ1-2	TRBD1	NA	TGTGCCAGCAGTCCTGAGACAGGGGGGGTCTATGGCTACACCTTC	CASSPETGGVYGYTF
TRBV29-1	TRBJ1-1	NA	NA	TGCAGCGTGGCCGAAGGGGCGCGGACTGAAGCTTTCTTT	CSVAEGARTEAFF
TRBV5-4	TRBJ2-7	NA	NA	TGTGCCAGCAGCTTCGACAGCTCCTACGAGCAGTACTTC	CASSFDSSYEQYF
TRBV28	TRBJ1-5	TRBD1	NA	TGTGCCAGCAGTACACACGACAGGGCCGATGATCAGCCCCAGCATTTT	CASSTHDRADDQPQHF
TRBV30	TRBJ2-2	NA	NA	TGTGCCTGGAGTGCCCACTACGGTCTCGGGGAGCTGTTTTTT	CAWSAHYGLGELFF
TRBV5-1	TRBJ2-7	TRBD1	NA	TGCGCCAGCAGCCCGACAGGGGGGTACGAGCAGTACTTC	CASSPTGGYEQYF
TRBV9	TRBJ2-7	NA	NA	TGTGCCAGCAGCCCCAGTGCCGTCGGGGCCCATGAGCAGTACTTC	CASSPSAVGAHEQYF
TRBV18	TRBJ2-7	TRBD1	NA	TGTGCCAGCTCACCCGGGACAGGATTCTACGAGCAGTACTTC	CASSPGTGFYEQYF
TRBV28	TRBJ1-1	NA	NA	TGTGCCAGCAGTTTTATGGGGAACACTGAAGCTTTCTTT	CASSFMGNTEAFF
TRBV4-3	TRBJ2-7	NA	NA	TGCGCCAGCAGCCCCGGGGCGATAGGGTACGAGCAGTACTTC	CASSPGAIGYEQYF
TRBV27	TRBJ2-5	TRBD2	NA	TGTGCCAGCAGTCCACATACTAGCGGAGAGGGAGAGACCCAGTACTTC	CASSPHTSGEGETQYF
TRBV9	TRBJ1-1	NA	NA	TGTGCCAGCAGCCAAGGGGGGGACAAAGCTTTCTTT	CASSQGGDKAFF
TRBV29-1	TRBJ2-2	NA	few	TGCAGCGTTGAGGCCCTAGCGGGGGAGCTGTTTTTT	CSVEALAGELFF
TRBV9	TRBJ1-1	NA	NA	TGTGCCAGCAGCGTAGGGACTGCGGACACTGAAGCTTTCTTT	CASSVGTADTEAFF
TRBV20-1	TRBJ1-3	NA	NA	TGCAGTGCTCCCAGGGGAAACACCATATATTTT	CSAPRGNTIYF
TRBV27	TRBJ1-2	NA	NA	TGTGCCAGCAGTCCCAACCCAGGGGTACTCGGCTACACCTTC	CASSPNPGVLGYTF
TRBV11-2	TRBJ2-7	NA	NA	TGTGCCAGCAGCTTAGGTAGCGGATCCTACGAGCAGTACTTC	CASSLGSGSYEQYF
TRBV30	TRBJ2-3	NA	NA	TGTGCCCGAGGGGACAGCACAGATACGCAGTATTTT	CARGDSTDTQYF